The entry that follows covers one TCR beta chain sequence. The data derive from a study of sequential checkpoint blockade in melanoma. Described treatment: randomized to nivolumab then ipilimumab (arm A) or the reverse (arm B). Repertoires were generated with immunoSEQ multiplex PCR, while TCRdb's copy carries only in-frame clones and drops some. There are roughly 970 clones in the sample; 20% to 25% occur only once, and over 9% lies in the top ten. V was clipped by 2 bases and J by 1 base, with 12 bases between them. The CDR3 is 16 residues long. Germline-derived CDR1 and CDR2 are LNHDA and SQIVND (reference sequence).

The source of this sequence is a human donor with melanoma. The material was tumor tissue (inferred from file names), obtained from a patient given nivolumab and ipilimumab in sequence. The chain is built from TRBV19 and TRBJ1-5; tentatively, D is TRBD1 (6 bases). CDR3: CASSILGRGSNQPQHF. CDR3 bases: TGTGCCAGTAGTATACTCGGCAGGGGAAGCAATCAGCCCCAGCATTTT.